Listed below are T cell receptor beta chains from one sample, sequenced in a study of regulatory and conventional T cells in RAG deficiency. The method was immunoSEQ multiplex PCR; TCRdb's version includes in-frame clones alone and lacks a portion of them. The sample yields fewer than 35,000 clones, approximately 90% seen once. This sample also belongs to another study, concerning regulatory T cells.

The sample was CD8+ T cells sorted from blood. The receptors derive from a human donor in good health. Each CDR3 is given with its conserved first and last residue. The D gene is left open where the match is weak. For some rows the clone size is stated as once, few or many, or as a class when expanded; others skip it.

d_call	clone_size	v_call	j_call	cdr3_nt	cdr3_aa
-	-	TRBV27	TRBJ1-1	TGTGCCAGCAGTTTATCGTTTGGGGGTGAAGCTTTCTTT	CASSLSFGGEAFF
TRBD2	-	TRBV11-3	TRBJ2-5	TGTGCCAGCAGCTTAGACTTCGGCGGGAGAGGAGAGACCCAGTACTTC	CASSLDFGGRGETQYF
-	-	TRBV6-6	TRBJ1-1	TGTGCCAGCAGTTACTCGCGGAACACTGAAGCTTTCTTT	CASSYSRNTEAFF
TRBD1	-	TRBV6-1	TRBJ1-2	TGTGCCAGCAGTGAGCTTGGACAGGGTTGGAGCAACTATGGCTACACCTTC	CASSELGQGWSNYGYTF
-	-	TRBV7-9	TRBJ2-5	TGTGCCAGCAGCTTAGATCCGGATCTACAAGAGACCCAGTACTTC	CASSLDPDLQETQYF
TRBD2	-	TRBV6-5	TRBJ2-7	TGTGCCAGCAGTTACGGGCGGGAGGGAGCCTACGAGCAGTACTTC	CASSYGREGAYEQYF
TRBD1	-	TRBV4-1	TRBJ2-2	TGCGCCAGCAGCCTCGGGACAGGGGGACTGGACACCGGGGAGCTGTTTTTT	CASSLGTGGLDTGELFF
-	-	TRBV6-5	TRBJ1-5	TGTGCCAGCAGTTACTCGTTTAATCAGCCCCAGCATTTT	CASSYSFNQPQHF
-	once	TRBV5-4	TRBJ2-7	TGTGCCAGCAGTCGCCGGGACATGTCCTACGAGCAGTACTTC	CASSRRDMSYEQYF
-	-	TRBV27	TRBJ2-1	TGTGCCAGCCGGGGGTCCGAGGGGGGGATCCTTCTGAATGAGCAGTTCTTC	CASRGSEGGILLNEQFF
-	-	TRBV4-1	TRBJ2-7	TGCGCCAGCAGCCAGGGCGGGACACCACCAGAGCAGTACTTC	CASSQGGTPPEQYF
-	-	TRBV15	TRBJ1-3	TGTGCCACCAGCAGAGCCTCCTCTGGAAACACCATATATTTT	CATSRASSGNTIYF
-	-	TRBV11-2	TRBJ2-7	TGTGCCAGCAGCTTCGGGAGCTCCTACGAGCAGTACTTC	CASSFGSSYEQYF
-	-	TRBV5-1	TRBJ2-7	TGCGCCAGCAGCCAGGACTCCTCCTACGAGCAGTACTTC	CASSQDSSYEQYF
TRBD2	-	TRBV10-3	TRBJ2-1	TGTGCCATCAGTGAGCCTCCGGAGATAGCGGGGGGGAAAGGGAGTTACAATGAGCAGTTCTTC	CAISEPPEIAGGKGSYNEQFF
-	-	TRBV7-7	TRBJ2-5	TGTGCTAGCAGCTTAACACCCTTCCAAGAGACCCAGTACTTC	CASSLTPFQETQYF
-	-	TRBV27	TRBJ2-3	TGTGCCAGCAGTGCGGGACAGACTATCACAGATACGCAGTATTTT	CASSAGQTITDTQYF
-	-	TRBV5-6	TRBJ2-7	TGTGCCAGCAGCGTACCCGGGACCGCATCCTACGAGCAGTACTTC	CASSVPGTASYEQYF
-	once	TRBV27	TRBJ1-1	TGTGCCAGCAGTTTAGGTGCGTGGATGAACACTGAAGCTTTCTTT	CASSLGAWMNTEAFF
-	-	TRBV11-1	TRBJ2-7	TGTGCCAGCAGCTTAGCGCGTCGAGGCATCGAGCAGTACTTC	CASSLARRGIEQYF
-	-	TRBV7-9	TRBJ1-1	TGTGCCAGCAGCCCCCCAAACACTGAAGCTTTCTTT	CASSPPNTEAFF
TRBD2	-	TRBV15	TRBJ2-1	TGTGCCACCAGCGCCCCTCTTAGCGGGGGCCCGAGCTCCTACAATGAGCAGTTCTTC	CATSAPLSGGPSSYNEQFF
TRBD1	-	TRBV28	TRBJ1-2	TGTGCCAGCAGGGAAAACCGAGGGGGCGAGTGCTACACCTTC	CASRENRGGECYTF
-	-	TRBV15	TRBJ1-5	TGTGCCACCAGCAAAGTCGGAGAGAATCAGCCCCAGCATTTT	CATSKVGENQPQHF
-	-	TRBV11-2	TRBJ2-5	TGTGCCAGCAGCTTCGTGGGACAAGAGACCCAGTACTTC	CASSFVGQETQYF
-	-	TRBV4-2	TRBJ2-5	TGTGCCAGCAGCCAAGCCTACGGACTACCTCCTGAGACCCAGTACTTC	CASSQAYGLPPETQYF
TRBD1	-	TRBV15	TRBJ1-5	TGTGCCACCAGCCTGGGACAGGGAGAGTATAGCAATCAGCCCCAGCATTTT	CATSLGQGEYSNQPQHF
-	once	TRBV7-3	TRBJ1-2	TGTGCCAGCAGCTTCGGACACAACTATGGCTACACCTTC	CASSFGHNYGYTF